The following is a T cell receptor (beta chain) sequence with its context. Ten or more counts support this clonotype. This receptor's antigen is unknown. No base quality information exists; no much larger clone differs at one position. This specimen comes from a study of T cells in Graves' hyperthyroidism and ophthalmopathy (dated by TCRdb to between 2018 and 2021). About the full investigation: Peripheral blood samples were taken at the time of initial diagnosis, prior to any treatment. The roughly 91 discovery patients were randomly split 7:3 into training and test sets. The study also compared thyroid tissue and blood T-cell repertoires from roughly six Graves' hyperthyroidism patients. A discovery cohort of about 95 patients, about 40 with Graves' ophthalmopathy and 55 to 60 with stable Graves' hyperthyroidism, was used to find distinguishing TCR V-J signatures. Following sampling, methimazole starting at 30 mg daily was given to hyperthyroidism patients, and high-dose intravenous methylprednisolone was given to ophthalmopathy patients. The paper describes TCR Vbeta CDR3 sequencing of around 140 peripheral blood samples, made up of about 40 ophthalmopathy patients, approximately 73 hyperthyroidism patients and approximately 17 progressor patients. Whether ophthalmopathy could be predicted prospectively was tested in an independent validation cohort made up of under 20 hyperthyroidism patients plus 17 patients who later progressed to ophthalmopathy. Study-level results and caveats: In validation, the model predicted progression to ophthalmopathy with approximately 71% sensitivity and less than 75% specificity, a median of about 6 months before onset. Blood samples also contained most of the expanded thyroid clonotypes (frequency above 0.001), which suggests that blood repertoires may reflect thyroid immune responses. A 13 V-J signature model separated ophthalmopathy from stable hyperthyroidism, with over 85% sensitivity and approximately 81% specificity in cross-validation and 80%/75% in testing. No statistical method was used to set the sample size in advance, and investigators knew the group allocation.

CDR1 and CDR2 (SGHRS, YFSETQ) derive from the germline V gene. V has 0 bases trimmed and J has 5 bases trimmed; junction bases matching no gene number 1. There are 14 amino acids in the CDR3, from cysteine to phenylalanine inclusive. Only CDR3 DNA is held: 42 bases, read in frame from base 1. Amplification of TCR beta CDR3 regions was carried out from RNA transcripts. The TCR CDR3 was subjected to a first round of RT-PCR using the HTBI primer set and the Qiagen OneStep RT-PCR kit. The libraries were constructed in a second round of multiplex PCR and then size-selected and purified. Sequencing of the libraries was done on an Illumina HiSeq2000 using paired-end 100 bp reads. The study's processing was this. Raw data were processed with SOAPnuke, discarding reads with adapters, uncalled bases, mean Phred below 15, or no exact constant-primer or identifier match. High-quality paired reads were merged with COPE v1.2.5, and unique nucleotide sequences were defined as clonotypes. MiTCR v1.1 was used to align clonotypes to the IMGT TRBV, TRBD and TRBJ reference segments. Only V-J combinations with frequency above 0.0001, covering roughly 99% of repertoires, were analysed. The TCS score was defined as the ratio of F50 (clonal expansion) to E x V (chaos), calculated using BLOSUM62-based TCRdist between CDR3 peptides within each V-J. Welch's t-statistics and random forest reduced just over 500 V-J features to about 13, which were used in a naive Bayes classifier (R e1071). TCRdb reprocessing: public reads trimmed at Q25 with fastp, clones called with MiXCR, in-frame beta chains kept. Rows matching on CDR3 protein sequence are summarized as one entry with the most common DNA and genes. The V and J calls and clone size are TCRdb's, not the authors'. The sample table holds about 350,000 distinct CDR3 sequences, of which roughly 14% were seen once. Clones ranked in the top ten supply roughly 25% of the sample.

Stable Graves' hyperthyroidism was defined as no progression to ophthalmopathy during 18 months of follow-up. Hyperthyroidism patients were newly diagnosed, with disease duration under 2 months, and aged 18 to 65 years. Patients with uncontrolled infections, other autoimmune diseases, pregnancy or lactation were excluded. Diagnoses relied on clinical symptoms, serum thyroxine and TRAb, thyroid ultrasound and orbital computed tomography. PBMCs were separated from 7.5 to 10 ml of fresh peripheral blood using Ficoll-Paque density gradient centrifugation. Total RNA was extracted using Trizol reagent, and RNA quality was assessed on an Agilent 2100 Bioanalyzer.

In this chain, TRBV5-1 is recombined with TRBJ2-3, with TRBD2 identical over 9 junction bases. The TCR originated in a woman in her twenties or thirties with Graves' hyperthyroidism. The specimen was blood. The DNA reads TGCGCCAGCAGCTTGGCTAGCGGGGAAGATACGCAGTATTTT. Protein translation: CASSLASGEDTQYF. Here the CDR3 is joined to the reference TRBV5-1 and TRBJ2-3 genes, and the full variable domain is: KAGVTQTPRYLIKTRGQQVTLSCSPISGHRSVSWYQQTPGQGLQFLFEYFSETQRNKGNFPGRFSGRQFSNSRSEMNVSTLELGDSALYLCASSLASGEDTQYFGPGTRLTVL.